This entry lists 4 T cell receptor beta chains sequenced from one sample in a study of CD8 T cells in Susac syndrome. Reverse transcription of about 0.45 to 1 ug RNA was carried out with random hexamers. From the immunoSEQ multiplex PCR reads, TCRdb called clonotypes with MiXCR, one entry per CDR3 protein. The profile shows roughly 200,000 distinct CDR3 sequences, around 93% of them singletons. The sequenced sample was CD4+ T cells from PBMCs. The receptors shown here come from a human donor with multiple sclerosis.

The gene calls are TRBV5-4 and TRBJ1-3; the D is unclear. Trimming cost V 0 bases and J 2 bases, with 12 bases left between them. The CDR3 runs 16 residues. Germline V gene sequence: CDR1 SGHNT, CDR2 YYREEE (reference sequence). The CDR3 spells CASSLDSAVPGNTIYF. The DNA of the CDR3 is TGTGCCAGCAGCTTGGATTCGGCAGTCCCTGGAAACACCATATATTTT.

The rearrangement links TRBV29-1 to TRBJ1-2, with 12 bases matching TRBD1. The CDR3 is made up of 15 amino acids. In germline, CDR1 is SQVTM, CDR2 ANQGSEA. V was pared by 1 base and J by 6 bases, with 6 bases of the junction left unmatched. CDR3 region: CSVEVGTGGADGYTF. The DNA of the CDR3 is TGCAGCGTTGAAGTGGGGACAGGGGGCGCAGATGGCTACACCTTC.

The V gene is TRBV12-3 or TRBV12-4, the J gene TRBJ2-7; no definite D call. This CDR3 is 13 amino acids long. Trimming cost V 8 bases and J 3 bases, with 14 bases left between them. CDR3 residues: CASSWQVGYEQYF. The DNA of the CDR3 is TGTGCCAGCTCGTGGCAGGTGGGCTACGAGCAGTACTTC.

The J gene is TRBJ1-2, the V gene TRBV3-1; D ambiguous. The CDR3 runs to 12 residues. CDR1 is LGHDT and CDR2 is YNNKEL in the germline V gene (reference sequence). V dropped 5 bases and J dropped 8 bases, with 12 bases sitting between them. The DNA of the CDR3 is TGTGCCAGCAGCTCACGGGTGAACGGCTACACCTTC. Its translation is CASSSRVNGYTF.